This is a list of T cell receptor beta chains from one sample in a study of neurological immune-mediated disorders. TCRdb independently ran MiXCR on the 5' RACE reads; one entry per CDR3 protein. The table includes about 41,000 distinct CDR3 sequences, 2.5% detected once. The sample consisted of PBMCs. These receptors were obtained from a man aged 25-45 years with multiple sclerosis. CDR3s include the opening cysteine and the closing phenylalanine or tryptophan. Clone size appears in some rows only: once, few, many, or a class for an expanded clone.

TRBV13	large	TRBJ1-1	CASSFPLAAPEAFF
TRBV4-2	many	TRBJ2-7	CASSQVGSEQYF
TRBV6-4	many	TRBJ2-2	CASSDSAASGDTGELFF
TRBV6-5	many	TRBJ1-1	CASSYGQATEAFF
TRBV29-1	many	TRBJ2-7	CSVLGGRLSYEQYF
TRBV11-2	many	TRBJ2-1	CASSLVGTGFNEQFF
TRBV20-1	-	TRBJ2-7	CSARSGHEQYF
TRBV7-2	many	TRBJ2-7	CASSLSGRVDEQYF
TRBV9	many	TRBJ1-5	CASSVEASDQPQHF
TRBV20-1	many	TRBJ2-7	CSADSSYEQYF
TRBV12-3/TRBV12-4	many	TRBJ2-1	CASSLGLAGGGDEQFF
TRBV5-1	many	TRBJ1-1	CASSLEGRRGEAFF
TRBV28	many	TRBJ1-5	CASSVPRVGTGHNQPQHF
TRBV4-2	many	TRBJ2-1	CASRAEISYNEQFF
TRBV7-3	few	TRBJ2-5	CASSEGGQLLETQYF
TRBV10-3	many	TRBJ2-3	CAISTGWGGPTDTQYF
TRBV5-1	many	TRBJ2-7	CASSLGWTYEQYF
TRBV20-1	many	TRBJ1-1	CSASTGPMNTEAFF
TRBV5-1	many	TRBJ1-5	CASSLGTDNQPQHF
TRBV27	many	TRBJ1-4	CASSLCRLEDNEKLFF
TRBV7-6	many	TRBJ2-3	CASTRQGSPDTQYF
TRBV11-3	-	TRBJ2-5	CASSFAAGSTGGETQYF